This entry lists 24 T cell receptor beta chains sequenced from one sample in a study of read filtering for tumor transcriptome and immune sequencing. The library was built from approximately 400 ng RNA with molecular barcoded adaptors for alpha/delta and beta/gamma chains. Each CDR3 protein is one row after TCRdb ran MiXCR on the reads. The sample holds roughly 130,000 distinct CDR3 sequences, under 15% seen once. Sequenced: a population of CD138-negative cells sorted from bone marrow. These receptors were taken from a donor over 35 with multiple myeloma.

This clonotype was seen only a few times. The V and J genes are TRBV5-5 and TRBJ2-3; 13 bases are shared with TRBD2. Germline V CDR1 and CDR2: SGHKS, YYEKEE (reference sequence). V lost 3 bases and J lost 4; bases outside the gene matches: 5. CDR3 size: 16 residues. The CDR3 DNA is TGTGCCAGCAGCTCTGTACTAGCGGGAGGGGCAGATACGCAGTATTTT. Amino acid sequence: CASSSVLAGGADTQYF. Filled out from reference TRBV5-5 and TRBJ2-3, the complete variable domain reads DAGVTQSPTHLIKTRGQQVTLRCSPISGHKSVSWYQQVLGQGPQFIFQYYEKEERGRGNFPDRFSARQFPNYSSELNVNALLLGDSALYLCASSSVLAGGADTQYFGPGTRLTVL.

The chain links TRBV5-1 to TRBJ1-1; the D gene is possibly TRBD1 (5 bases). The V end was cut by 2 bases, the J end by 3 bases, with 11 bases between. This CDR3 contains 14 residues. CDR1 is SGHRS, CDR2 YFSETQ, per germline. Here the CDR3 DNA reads TGCGCCAGCAGCTTCCAGGGTGCGGACACTGAAGCTTTCTTT. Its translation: CASSFQGADTEAFF.

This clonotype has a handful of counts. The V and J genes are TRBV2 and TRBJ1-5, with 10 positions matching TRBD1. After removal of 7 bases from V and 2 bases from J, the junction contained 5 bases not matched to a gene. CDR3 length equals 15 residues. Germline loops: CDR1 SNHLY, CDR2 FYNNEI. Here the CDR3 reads CASTVGQGGNQPQHF. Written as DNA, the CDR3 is TGTGCCAGCACCGTTGGACAGGGGGGCAATCAGCCCCAGCATTTT.

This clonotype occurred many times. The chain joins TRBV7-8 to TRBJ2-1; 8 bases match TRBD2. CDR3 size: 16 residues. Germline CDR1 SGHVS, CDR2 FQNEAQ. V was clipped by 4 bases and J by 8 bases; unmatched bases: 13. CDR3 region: CASSSGLALEIDEQFF. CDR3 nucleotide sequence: TGTGCCAGCAGCTCCGGACTAGCCTTGGAAATCGATGAGCAGTTCTTC.

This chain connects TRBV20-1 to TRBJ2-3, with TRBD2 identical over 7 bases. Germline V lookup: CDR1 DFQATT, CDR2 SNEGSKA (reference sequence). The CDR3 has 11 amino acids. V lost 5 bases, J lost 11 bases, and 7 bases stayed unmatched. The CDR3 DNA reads TGCAGTGCTGGACGCGGGGGACTGCAGTATTTT. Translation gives CSAGRGGLQYF.

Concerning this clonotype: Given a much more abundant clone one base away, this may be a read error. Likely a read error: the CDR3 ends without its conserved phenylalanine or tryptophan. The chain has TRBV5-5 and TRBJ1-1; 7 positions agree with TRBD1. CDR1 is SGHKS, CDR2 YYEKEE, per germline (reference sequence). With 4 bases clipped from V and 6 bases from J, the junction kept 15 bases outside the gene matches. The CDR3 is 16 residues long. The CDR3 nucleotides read TGTGCCAGCAGCCCGGGGGACAGTCTTGGGTACGCTGAAGCTTTCTCT. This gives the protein CASSPGDSLGYAEAFS.

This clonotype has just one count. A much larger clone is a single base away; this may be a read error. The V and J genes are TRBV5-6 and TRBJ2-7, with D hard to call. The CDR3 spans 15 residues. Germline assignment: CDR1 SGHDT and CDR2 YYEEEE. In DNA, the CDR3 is TGTGCCGGCAGCTTCGTGTCAAACCCAACCTACGAGCAGTACTTC. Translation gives CAGSFVSNPTYEQYF. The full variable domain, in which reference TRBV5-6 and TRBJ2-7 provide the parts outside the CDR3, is DAGVTQSPTHLIKTRGQQVTLRCSPKSGHDTVSWYQQALGQGPQFIFQYYEEEERQRGNFPDRFSGHQFPNYSSELNVNALLLGDSALYLCAGSFVSNPTYEQYFGPGTRLTVT.

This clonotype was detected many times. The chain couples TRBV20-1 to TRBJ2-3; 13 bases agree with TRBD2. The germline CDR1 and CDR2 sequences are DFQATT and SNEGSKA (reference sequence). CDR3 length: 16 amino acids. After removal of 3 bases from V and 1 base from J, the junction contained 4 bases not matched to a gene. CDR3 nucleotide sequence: TGCAGTGCTAGCGGGGGGACTAGCGGGGGCACAGATACGCAGTATTTT. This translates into CSASGGTSGGTDTQYF.

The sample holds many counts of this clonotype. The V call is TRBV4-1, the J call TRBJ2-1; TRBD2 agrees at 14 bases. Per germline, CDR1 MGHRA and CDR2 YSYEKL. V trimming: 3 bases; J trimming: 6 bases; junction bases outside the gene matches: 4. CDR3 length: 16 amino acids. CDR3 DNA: TGCGCCAGCAGCCAGGGACTAGCGGGGGCCCTCAATGAGCAGTTCTTC. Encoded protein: CASSQGLAGALNEQFF.

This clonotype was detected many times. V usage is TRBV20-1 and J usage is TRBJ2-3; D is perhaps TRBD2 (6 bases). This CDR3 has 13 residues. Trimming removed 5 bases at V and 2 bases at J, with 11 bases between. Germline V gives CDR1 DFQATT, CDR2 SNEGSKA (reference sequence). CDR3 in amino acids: CSAPGTVTDTQYF. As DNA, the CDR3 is TGCAGTGCTCCCGGGACTGTCACAGATACGCAGTATTTT.

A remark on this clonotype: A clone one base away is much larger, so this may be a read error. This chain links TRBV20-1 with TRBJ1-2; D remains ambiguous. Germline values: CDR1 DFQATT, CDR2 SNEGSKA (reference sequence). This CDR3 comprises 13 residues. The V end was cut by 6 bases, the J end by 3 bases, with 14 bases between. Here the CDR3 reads CSAPRNGYYGYTF. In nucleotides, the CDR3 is TGCAGTGCCCCCAGGAATGGCTACTATGGCTACACCTTC.

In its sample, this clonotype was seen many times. The CDR3 DNA sequence: TGTGCCAGCAGTTTGTCGGGGACCTCACCCCTCCACTTT. It yields the protein CASSLSGTSPLHF. The chain carries TRBV12-3 or TRBV12-4 and TRBJ1-6, with D perhaps TRBD1 (5 bases). V was pared by 3 bases and J by 10 bases, with 10 bases between. CDR3 length: 13 amino acids.

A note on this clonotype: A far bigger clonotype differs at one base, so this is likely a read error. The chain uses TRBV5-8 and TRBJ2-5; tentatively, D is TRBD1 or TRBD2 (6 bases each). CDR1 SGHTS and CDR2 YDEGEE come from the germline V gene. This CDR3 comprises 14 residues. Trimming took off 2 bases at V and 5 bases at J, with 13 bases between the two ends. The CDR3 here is CASSLPTGGETQYF. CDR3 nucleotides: TGTGCCAGCAGCTTACCAACCGGGGGCGAGACCCAGTACTTC.

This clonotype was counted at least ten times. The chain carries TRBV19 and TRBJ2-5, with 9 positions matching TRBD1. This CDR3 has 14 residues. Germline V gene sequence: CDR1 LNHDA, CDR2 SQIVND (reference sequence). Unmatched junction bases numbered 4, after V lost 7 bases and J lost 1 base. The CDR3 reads CASNNRGPQETQYF. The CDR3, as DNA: TGTGCCAGTAATAACAGGGGGCCCCAAGAGACCCAGTACTTC. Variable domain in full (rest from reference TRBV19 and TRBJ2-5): DGGITQSPKYLFRKEGQNVTLSCEQNLNHDAMYWYRQDPGQGLRLIYYSQIVNDFQKGDIAEGYSVSREKKESFPLTVTSAQKNPTAFYLCASNNRGPQETQYFGPGTRLLVL.

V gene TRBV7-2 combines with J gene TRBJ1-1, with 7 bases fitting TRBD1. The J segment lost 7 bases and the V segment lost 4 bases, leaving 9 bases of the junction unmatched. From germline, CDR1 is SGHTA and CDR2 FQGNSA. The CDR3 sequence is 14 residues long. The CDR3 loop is CASSSGGGEIEAFF. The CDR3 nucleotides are TGTGCCAGCAGCTCCGGAGGGGGCGAAATTGAAGCTTTCTTT.

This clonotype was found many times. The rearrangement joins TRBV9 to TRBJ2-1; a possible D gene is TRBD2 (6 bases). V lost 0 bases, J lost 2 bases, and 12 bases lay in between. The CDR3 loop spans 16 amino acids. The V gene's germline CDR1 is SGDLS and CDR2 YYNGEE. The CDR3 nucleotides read TGTGCCAGCAGCGTAGGGGTTAGCGGAGCCTACAATGAGCAGTTCTTC. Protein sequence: CASSVGVSGAYNEQFF.

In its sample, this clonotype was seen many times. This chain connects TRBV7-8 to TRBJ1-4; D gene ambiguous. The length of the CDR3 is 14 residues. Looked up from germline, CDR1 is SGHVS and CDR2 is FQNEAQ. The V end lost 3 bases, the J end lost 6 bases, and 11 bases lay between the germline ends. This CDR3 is CASSLGAAYEKLFF. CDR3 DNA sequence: TGTGCCAGCAGCTTGGGAGCAGCCTATGAAAAACTGTTTTTT.

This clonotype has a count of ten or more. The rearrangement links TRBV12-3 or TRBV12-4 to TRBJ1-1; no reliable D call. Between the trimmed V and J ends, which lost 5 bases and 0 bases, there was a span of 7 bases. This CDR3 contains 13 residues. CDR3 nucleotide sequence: TGTGCCAGCAGTCTTCAGTTGAACACTGAAGCTTTCTTT. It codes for CASSLQLNTEAFF.

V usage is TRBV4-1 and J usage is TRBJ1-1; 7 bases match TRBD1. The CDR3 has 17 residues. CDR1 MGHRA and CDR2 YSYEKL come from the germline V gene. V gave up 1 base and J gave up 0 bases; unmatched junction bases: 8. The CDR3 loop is CASSQGLPRGMNTEAFF. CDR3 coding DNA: TGCGCCAGCAGCCAAGGGTTACCCAGGGGGATGAACACTGAAGCTTTCTTT.

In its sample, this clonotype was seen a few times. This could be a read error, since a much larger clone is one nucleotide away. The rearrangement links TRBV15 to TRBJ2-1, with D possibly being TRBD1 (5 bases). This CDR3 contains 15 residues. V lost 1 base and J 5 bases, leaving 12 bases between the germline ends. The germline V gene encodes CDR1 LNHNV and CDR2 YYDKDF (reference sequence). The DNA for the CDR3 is TGTGCCACCAGCAGAGGTAAGGGGTCCGACAATGAGCAGTTCTTC. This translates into CATSRGKGSDNEQFF.

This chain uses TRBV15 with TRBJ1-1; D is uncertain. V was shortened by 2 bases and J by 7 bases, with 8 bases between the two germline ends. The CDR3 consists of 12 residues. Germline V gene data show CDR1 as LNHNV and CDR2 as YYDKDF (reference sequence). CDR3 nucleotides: TGTGCCACCAGCAGATTTAGGAGTGAAGCTTTCTTT. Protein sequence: CATSRFRSEAFF.

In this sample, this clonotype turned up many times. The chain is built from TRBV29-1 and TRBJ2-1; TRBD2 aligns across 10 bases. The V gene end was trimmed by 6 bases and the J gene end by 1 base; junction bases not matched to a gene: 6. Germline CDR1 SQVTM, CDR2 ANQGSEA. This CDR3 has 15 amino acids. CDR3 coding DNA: TGCAGCGTCCGTAGGACTAGCGGATCCTACAATGAGCAGTTCTTC. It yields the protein CSVRRTSGSYNEQFF.

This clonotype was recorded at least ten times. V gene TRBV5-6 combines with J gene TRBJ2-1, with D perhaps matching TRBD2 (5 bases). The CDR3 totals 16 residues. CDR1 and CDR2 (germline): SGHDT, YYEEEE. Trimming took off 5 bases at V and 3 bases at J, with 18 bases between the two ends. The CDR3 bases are TGTGCCAGCAGACTTATGACGGGGAGCTTCTACAATGAGCAGTTCTTC. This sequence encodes CASRLMTGSFYNEQFF.

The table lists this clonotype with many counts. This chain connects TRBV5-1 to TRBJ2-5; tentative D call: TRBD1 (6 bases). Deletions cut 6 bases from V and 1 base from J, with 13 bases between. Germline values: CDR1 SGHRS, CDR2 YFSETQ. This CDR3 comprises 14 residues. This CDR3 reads CASTPQGSQETQYF. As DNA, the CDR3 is TGCGCCAGCACCCCACAGGGTAGCCAAGAGACCCAGTACTTC.